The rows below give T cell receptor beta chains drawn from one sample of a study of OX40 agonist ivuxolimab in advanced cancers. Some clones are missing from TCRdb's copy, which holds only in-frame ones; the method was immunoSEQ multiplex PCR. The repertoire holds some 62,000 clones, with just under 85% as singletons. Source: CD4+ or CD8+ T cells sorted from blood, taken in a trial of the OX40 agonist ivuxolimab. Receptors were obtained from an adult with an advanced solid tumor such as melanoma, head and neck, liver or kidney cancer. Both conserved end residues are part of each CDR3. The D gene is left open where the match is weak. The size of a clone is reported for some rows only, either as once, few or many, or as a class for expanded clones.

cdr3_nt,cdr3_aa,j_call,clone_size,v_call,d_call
TGTGCCAGCAGCGCTATTACTAGCGGGAGGAGTGAGACCCAGTACTTC,CASSAITSGRSETQYF,TRBJ2-5,-,TRBV11-1,TRBD2
TGTGCCAGCAGCCCGAAAACTTACAGGGGGGTTGAAGCTTTCTTT,CASSPKTYRGVEAFF,TRBJ1-1,-,TRBV28,TRBD1
TGTGCCAGCAGCGGGACTAGCGGGGACAATGAGCAGTTCTTC,CASSGTSGDNEQFF,TRBJ2-1,few,TRBV9,TRBD2
TGTGCCAGCAGCCATTCAATACAGGGTACGCAGTATTTT,CASSHSIQGTQYF,TRBJ2-3,-,TRBV14,-
TGTGCCAGCAGAACCTTTAGCGGGAGGTCCTACAATGAGCAGTTCTTC,CASRTFSGRSYNEQFF,TRBJ2-1,-,TRBV11-1,TRBD2
TGTGCCAGTAGTATCAGTCAGAACACAGATACGCAGTATTTT,CASSISQNTDTQYF,TRBJ2-3,-,TRBV19,-
TGTGCCAGCGGTGGGGGGACAGGGAAAGGCAATGAGCAGTTCTTC,CASGGGTGKGNEQFF,TRBJ2-1,-,TRBV19,TRBD1
TGTGCCAGCACTGACCCTAGTAAAGCTGAAGCTTTCTTT,CASTDPSKAEAFF,TRBJ1-1,-,TRBV28,-
TGTGCCAGCGCCGCTACGAATCAGCCCCAGCATTTT,CASAATNQPQHF,TRBJ1-5,-,TRBV2,-
TGCGCCAGCAGCTGGACTAGCGGGAGGGGGACCTACGAGCAGTACTTC,CASSWTSGRGTYEQYF,TRBJ2-7,-,TRBV5-1,TRBD2
TGTGCCAGCAGCGTAGGGACAGGAACGCTTCCCGAGCAGTACTTC,CASSVGTGTLPEQYF,TRBJ2-7,few,TRBV9,TRBD1
TGTGCCAGCAGCCTAGGGACAGCTAATGAGCAGTTCTTC,CASSLGTANEQFF,TRBJ2-1,-,TRBV7-8,TRBD1
TGTGCCAGCCCATCCGTCGACATACCGACAGGGCCCGCAGTCTACGAGCAGTACTTC,CASPSVDIPTGPAVYEQYF,TRBJ2-7,-,TRBV21-1,-
TGTGCCAGTAGTACAAGACAGGGGAACGAGCAGTACTTC,CASSTRQGNEQYF,TRBJ2-7,-,TRBV19,TRBD1
TGTGCCAGCACGGTGGGGGGCCGTGGCTACACCTTC,CASTVGGRGYTF,TRBJ1-2,-,TRBV28,-
TGTGCCAGCAGCACATATCAGGGGACCGGGGAGCTGTTTTTT,CASSTYQGTGELFF,TRBJ2-2,-,TRBV11-2,-
TGTGCCAGCAGCATTAGCGGGAGCAAGTACGAGCAGTACTTC,CASSISGSKYEQYF,TRBJ2-7,-,TRBV7-9,TRBD2
TGTGCCAGTAGCGCTAGCGGGCTAAATGAGCAGTTCTTC,CASSASGLNEQFF,TRBJ2-1,-,TRBV19,TRBD2
TGTGCCAGCAGTGTCGGCGGCGCCTACGAGCAGTACTTC,CASSVGGAYEQYF,TRBJ2-7,-,TRBV25-1,-
TGTGCCAGCAGCTTAGGACAGGGTGGTGGCTACACCTTC,CASSLGQGGGYTF,TRBJ1-2,few,TRBV11-2,TRBD1
TGTGCCAGCTCGATGGGGTTAAGGACAGATACGCAGTATTTT,CASSMGLRTDTQYF,TRBJ2-3,-,TRBV18,-
TGTGCCTGGAGTGCAGAAAGCTCCTACAATGAGCAGTTCTTC,CAWSAESSYNEQFF,TRBJ2-1,-,TRBV30,-
TGTGCCAGCACAACGGACAGGTTTGGCTACACCTTC,CASTTDRFGYTF,TRBJ1-2,-,TRBV28,TRBD1
TGTGCCAGCAGCTTAGGTCGACAGGGGGCGAGCAAAAACATTCAGTACTTC,CASSLGRQGASKNIQYF,TRBJ2-4,-,TRBV7-2,TRBD1
TGCGCCAGCAGCGGGACAGGGGGCGTCTTCTTC,CASSGTGGVFF,TRBJ2-1,few,TRBV4-3,TRBD1
TGTGCCAGCAGCCCGCGGGGGACTAGCGGGAGATTTGGTGAGCAGTTCTTC,CASSPRGTSGRFGEQFF,TRBJ2-1,once,TRBV11-2,TRBD2
TGTGCCAGTAGTATCGGGACAGAAATTGAAAAACTGTTTTTT,CASSIGTEIEKLFF,TRBJ1-4,-,TRBV19,TRBD1
TGTGCCACCAGCAGGATAGGGCCCGAAAATGAGCAGTTCTTC,CATSRIGPENEQFF,TRBJ2-1,-,TRBV15,-
TGCGCCAGCAGCACCGCCGGGACTAGCGCGAACACCGGGGAGCTGTTTTTT,CASSTAGTSANTGELFF,TRBJ2-2,-,TRBV5-1,TRBD2
TGTGCCAGCAGCTTAAACCTGGGCTACGAGCAGTACTTC,CASSLNLGYEQYF,TRBJ2-7,-,TRBV7-3,-
TGTGCCTGGAGTGAACTCGGGGGGCAAGGGGGAGAGCAGTACTTC,CAWSELGGQGGEQYF,TRBJ2-7,-,TRBV30,-
TGTGCCATCTTTGACAGGAACTACGAGCAGTACTTC,CAIFDRNYEQYF,TRBJ2-7,-,TRBV10-3,-
TGTGCCAGCAGCCGGGACGGCGCTGAGCAGTTCTTC,CASSRDGAEQFF,TRBJ2-1,-,TRBV5-4,-